This T cell receptor beta chain was retrieved from a study of beta chain features in type 1 diabetes. Study conclusions and caveats: Shortening of TCRB CDR3s, moderate but significant, appeared in all four CD4+ subsets of Type 1 diabetes patients. Patients' naive, central memory and Treg TCRB repertoires seemed closer to one another than those of healthy donors. Over-representation of high TCR-expressing cells was a possible consequence of cDNA sequencing.

One heparinised draw of blood, averaging roughly 120 mL, came from each donor. Stem cell-like memory, regulatory, central memory and naive CD4+ cells were sorted via CD45RO/CCR7/CD25/CD127/CD95/CD27. Germline lookup yields CDR1 SQVTM and CDR2 ANQGSEA. V gave up 6 bases and J gave up 7 bases, with 27 bases separating them. The CDR3 contains 17 residues. This clone has only a few counts. Antigen: not known. Since all of the isolated RNA was reverse transcribed, expressed TCRB transcripts were what got sequenced. Generated by immunoSEQ multiplex PCR, the TCRdb table keeps only in-frame clones and is missing some. The sample holds fewer than 300,000 clones, around 21% seen once.

The sample was naive CD4+ T cells from blood. The receptor comes from a woman between 35 and 50 years old with type 1 diabetes. The chain recombines TRBV29-1 with TRBJ1-4, with D possibly matching TRBD1 (6 bases). The CDR3 is CSVGDRSLGYLGEKLFF. As DNA, the CDR3 is TGCAGCGTCGGTGACAGGTCCCTCGGATACCTTGGTGAAAAACTGTTTTTT. The variable domain in full, with the rest retrieved from reference TRBV29-1 and TRBJ1-4, is SAVISQKPSRDICQRGTSLTIQCQVDSQVTMMFWYRQQPGQSLTLIATANQGSEATYESGFVIDKFPISRPNLTFSTLTVSNMSPEDSSIYLCSVGDRSLGYLGEKLFFGSGTQLSVL.